One sample yielded the 14 T cell receptor beta chains listed below, sequenced in a study of shared clonotypes between healthy human individuals. Sequenced by immunoSEQ multiplex PCR; TCRdb stores in-frame clones only, minus some. The repertoire has hundreds of thousands of clones, more than 75% of them found once; the top ten carry roughly an eighth. Sequencing used PBMCs. The receptors derive from a woman in her thirties or forties in good health. Some clones in this sample may be carry-over from other donors' samples.

The rearrangement uses TRBV14 and TRBJ2-1; D might be TRBD1 or TRBD2, each matching 6 bases. The CDR3 loop spans 17 amino acids. V gave up 0 bases and J gave up 4 bases, with 16 bases separating them. The germline gives CDR1 SGHDN, CDR2 FVKESK. CDR3 loop: CASSQDRGPLLYNEQFF. Here the CDR3 DNA reads TGTGCCAGCAGCCAAGATCGGGGGCCACTATTGTACAATGAGCAGTTCTTC.

This clone has only a few counts. This chain connects TRBV28 to TRBJ1-2, with D hard to call. Per germline, CDR1 MDHEN and CDR2 SYDVKM. The CDR3 consists of 15 residues. V was trimmed by 2 bases and J by 2 bases, leaving 12 bases between them. The CDR3 DNA reads as TGTGCCAGCAGTTTAGCCTCAGTGCCCAACTATGGCTACACCTTC. Protein product: CASSLASVPNYGYTF.

The chain employs TRBV5-4 and TRBJ1-4; D possibly corresponds to TRBD1 (6 bases). The CDR3 totals 15 residues. Germline CDR1 is SGHNT and CDR2 is YYREEE (reference sequence). Trimming took off 1 base at V and 6 bases at J, with 13 bases between the two ends. The CDR3 loop is CASSLTSRQDEKLFF. As DNA, the CDR3 is TGTGCCAGCAGCTTGACTTCGCGACAGGATGAAAAACTGTTTTTT.

The rearrangement joins TRBV7-2 to TRBJ2-7; D not resolved. Trimming cost V 5 bases and J 2 bases, with 7 bases left between them. Germline lookup yields CDR1 SGHTA and CDR2 FQGNSA. CDR3 size: 12 residues. The CDR3 DNA sequence: TGTGCCAGCAGCCGAACCCCCTACGAGCAGTACTTC. Translation: CASSRTPYEQYF.

V usage is TRBV5-4 and J usage is TRBJ2-3; D unresolved. From germline, CDR1 is SGHNT and CDR2 YYREEE (reference sequence). The CDR3 is made up of 13 amino acids. Trimming removed 2 bases from V and 5 bases from J, with 9 bases in between. The DNA of the CDR3 is TGTGCCAGCAGCTTTCGTAGTCAAGATACGCAGTATTTT. This gives the protein CASSFRSQDTQYF.

V gene TRBV10-2 combines with J gene TRBJ1-3, with TRBD1 as a possible D gene (6 bases). V was cut by 6 bases and J by 4 bases, with 13 bases left in between. Germline assignment: CDR1 WSHSY and CDR2 SAAADI. CDR3 length: 14 amino acids. The CDR3 sequence: CASRETGFGNTIYF. The CDR3 nucleotides are TGCGCCAGCAGAGAGACAGGATTCGGAAACACCATATATTTT.

The chain has TRBV7-9 and TRBJ2-7; a weak D match, TRBD1 (6 bases). This CDR3 has 15 residues. Germline V CDR1 and CDR2: SEHNR, FQNEAQ (reference sequence). V was cut by 5 bases and J by 3 bases, with 17 bases left in between. CDR3: CASSPRRGQGYEQYF. The CDR3 bases are TGTGCCAGCAGCCCTCGTCGGGGACAAGGCTACGAGCAGTACTTC.

The chain is built from TRBV11-2 and TRBJ2-1; no clear D. Germline CDR1 SGHAT, CDR2 FQNNGV. V lost 4 bases and J lost 4, with 11 bases in between. The CDR3 runs 14 residues. As DNA, the CDR3 is TGTGCCAGCAGCTGGCTACTGTCTTACAATGAGCAGTTCTTC. Protein sequence: CASSWLLSYNEQFF.

The rearrangement joins TRBV28 to TRBJ2-7, with D perhaps TRBD1 (6 bases). The CDR3 extends over 14 amino acids. Germline CDR1 reads MDHEN; CDR2 reads SYDVKM. V was shortened by 5 bases and J by 4 bases, with 15 bases between the two germline ends. The CDR3 DNA reads as TGTGCCAGCAGTCCGCCTCAGGGGCGATACGAGCAGTACTTC. Amino acid sequence: CASSPPQGRYEQYF. The full variable domain, its missing parts supplied by reference TRBV28 and TRBJ2-7, is DVKVTQSSRYLVKRTGEKVFLECVQDMDHENMFWYRQDPGLGLRLIYFSYDVKMKEKGDIPEGYSVSREKKERFSLILESASTNQTSMYLCASSPPQGRYEQYFGPGTRLTVT.

The rearrangement joins TRBV5-6 to TRBJ1-2; D remains ambiguous. The germline gives CDR1 SGHDT, CDR2 YYEEEE. V was clipped by 2 bases and J by 2 bases, with 4 bases between them. This CDR3 has 12 amino acids. This CDR3 reads CASSFTNYGYTF. The DNA of the CDR3 is TGTGCCAGCAGCTTTACGAACTATGGCTACACCTTC.

The chain employs TRBV5-1 and TRBJ1-1; D might be TRBD1 (5 bases). Germline V gives CDR1 SGHRS, CDR2 YFSETQ. V lost 0 bases to trimming and J lost 4 bases, with 13 bases between them. The CDR3 totals 15 residues. For the CDR3, the DNA is TGCGCCAGCAGCTTGGCCCCAGGGTCGAGCACTGAAGCTTTCTTT. The encoded protein is CASSLAPGSSTEAFF.

The V call is TRBV2, the J call TRBJ1-1; D is unresolved. The CDR3 has 13 amino acids. The V end was cut by 4 bases, the J end by 4 bases, with 10 bases between. Germline CDR1 and CDR2: SNHLY and FYNNEI. The chain's CDR3 is CASSGFGSTEAFF. The CDR3, as DNA: TGTGCCAGCAGTGGCTTCGGGAGCACTGAAGCTTTCTTT. The whole variable domain, filled in from reference TRBV2 and TRBJ1-1, reads EPEVTQTPSHQVTQMGQEVILRCVPISNHLYFYWYRQILGQKVEFLVSFYNNEISEKSEIFDDQFSVERPDGSNFTLKIRSTKLEDSAMYFCASSGFGSTEAFFGQGTRLTVV.

The V and J genes are TRBV6-5 and TRBJ2-3, with TRBD1 identical over 7 bases. The CDR3 runs 15 residues. Trimming at V came to 2 bases and at J to 3 bases, leaving 5 bases not matched to a gene. The V gene's germline CDR1 is MNHEY and CDR2 SVGAGI. CDR3 coding DNA: TGTGCCAGCAGTTACAGGGGGCCCATAACAGATACGCAGTATTTT. Its translation: CASSYRGPITDTQYF.

The chain combines TRBV4-3 with TRBJ2-5, with a possible D match to TRBD2 (5 bases). Trimming cost V 2 bases and J 4 bases, with 14 bases left between them. Germline V CDR1 and CDR2: LGHNA, YSLEER. This CDR3 is built from 15 residues. The CDR3 nucleotides are TGCGCCAGCAGCCAAACTCCCGCCGCGGGAGAGACCCAGTACTTC. As protein: CASSQTPAAGETQYF.